This TCR beta chain was obtained from a study of blood T cell repertoires in COVID-19. A Seattle source enrolled patients during active infection and followed them longitudinally. Measured with immunoSEQ multiplex PCR; TCRdb has only the in-frame clones, and not every one. The sample lists about 280,000 clones; roughly 86% were seen once. Germline V gives CDR1 SGHAT, CDR2 FQNNGV. V shed 1 base, J shed 7 bases, and the junction held 7 bases outside the gene matches. This CDR3 has 16 amino acids. This chain links TRBV11-2 with TRBJ2-1, with TRBD2 identical over 10 bases. The clonotype was recovered from a woman in her twenties or thirties with COVID-19, enrolled during active disease. Sequenced material: peripheral blood. Here the CDR3 DNA reads TGTGCCAGCAGCTTAGTGACAGCGGGGGGGTCGAATGAGCAGTTCTTC. Protein product: CASSLVTAGGSNEQFF.